Below, 3 T cell receptor beta chains from the same sample are listed, as sequenced in a study of CD8+CD57+ T cells in acquired aplastic anemia. Sequencing involved patients with CD8+CD57+ cell expansion previously shown by flow cytometry. The study profiled TCR beta VDJ and CDR3 using genomic DNA as template. TCRdb independently ran MiXCR on the reads; one entry per CDR3 protein. Of hundreds of thousands of distinct CDR3 sequences in the sample, approximately 57% were seen once. The sample comprised sorted CD4+, CD8+, or CD8+CD57+ T cells (not recorded which) from PBMCs. The receptors stem from a human donor with aplastic anemia.

V usage is TRBV2 and J usage is TRBJ2-6, with D perhaps matching TRBD2 (5 bases). The CDR3 has 14 residues. The germline V and J ends were trimmed by 7 bases and 2 bases, with 9 bases remaining between them. Germline CDR1 and CDR2: SNHLY and FYNNEI. CDR3 region: CASTPGTGANVLTF. DNA of the CDR3: TGTGCCAGCACACCCGGGACTGGGGCCAACGTCCTGACTTTC.

As concerns this clonotype: At one end, the junction sequence differs from germline, possibly due to a read error. The rearrangement joins TRBV2 to TRBJ2-5, with D possibly matching TRBD2 (6 bases). Germline V gene lookup returns CDR1 SNHLY and CDR2 FYNNEI. The length of the CDR3 is 16 residues. CDR3 nucleotide sequence: TGTGCCAGCGGTGAAGCGACCCGGACTATCCTTGAGACCCAGTACTTC. Residues: CASGEATRTILETQYF.

A word on this clonotype: The CDR3 does not end in the conserved phenylalanine or tryptophan, so this is likely a read error. The DNA is omitted, as the CDR3 cannot be located on it reliably, and the CDR3 follows TCRdb's listing. CDR3 sequence: CASSLRRQGAPTSST. The chain carries TRBV5-1 and TRBJ2-7. The germline V gene has CDR1 SGHRS and CDR2 YFSETQ. The CDR3 spans 15 residues, counting both ends.